This TCR beta chain was retrieved from a study of T cell responses to AZD1222 COVID-19 vaccine. As concerns this clone: Its antigen is as yet unknown.

Some clones are missing from TCRdb's copy, which holds only in-frame ones; the method was immunoSEQ multiplex PCR. The table lists over 200,000 clones, approximately 94% of them singletons. Study conclusions and caveats: Of spike-specific TCRs, nearly half reportedly target regions left unmutated in variants. Once two AZD1222 doses were given, Spike-specific TCR breadth and depth went up. White British donors predominated, females outnumbered males, and clonal diversity was possibly underestimated.

Looked up from germline, CDR1 is MRHNA and CDR2 is SNTAGT. Trimming removed 3 bases from V and 13 bases from J, with 16 bases in between. The CDR3 contains 13 residues. Material: peripheral blood, obtained 28 days after the second dose of the MenACWY control vaccine. The genes are TRBV6-4 and TRBJ2-1, with D possibly TRBD1 on 6 matching bases. The receptor's source is an adult who received the MenACWY meningococcal vaccine as a control. DNA of the CDR3: TGTGCCAGCAGTGATGCGACAGGAAGCCCCCAGTTCTTC. This gives the protein CASSDATGSPQFF.